One sample yielded the 30 T cell receptor beta chains listed below, sequenced in a study of blood T cell repertoires in COVID-19. Some clones are missing from TCRdb's copy, which holds only in-frame ones; the method was immunoSEQ multiplex PCR. The table shows 410,000 or so clones, with around nine tenths occurring only once. The sequencing sample was made of peripheral blood. The receptors were gathered from a woman aged 40 to 55 with COVID-19, enrolled during active disease.

This clone has just one count. The V gene is TRBV7-2, the J gene TRBJ2-3, with TRBD2 as a possible D gene (5 bases). CDR1 is SGHTA and CDR2 is FQGNSA in the germline V gene. This CDR3 is built from 14 residues. V shed 3 bases and J shed 4 bases, with 11 bases lying between them. CDR3 sequence reads: CASSLWRQADTQYF. The CDR3 coding sequence is TGTGCCAGCAGCTTGTGGAGGCAAGCAGATACGCAGTATTTT.

The chain combines TRBV19 with TRBJ1-5; 7 bases align to TRBD1. CDR1 and CDR2 (germline): LNHDA, SQIVND (reference sequence). The CDR3 covers 14 residues. J lost 6 bases, V lost 3 bases, and 5 bases had no gene match. CDR3: CASSISTGVQPQHF. As DNA, the CDR3 is TGTGCCAGTAGTATTTCAACAGGGGTTCAGCCCCAGCATTTT.

The V and J genes are TRBV5-8 and TRBJ2-5; D perhaps matches TRBD2 (6 bases). Trimming took 1 base from V and 3 from J, leaving 10 bases between them. This CDR3 has 14 amino acids. CDR1 is SGHTS, CDR2 YDEGEE, per germline. The CDR3 sequence: CASSLFWGEETQYF. The CDR3 DNA reads TGTGCCAGCAGCTTGTTTTGGGGGGAAGAGACCCAGTACTTC.

The V and J genes are TRBV7-2 and TRBJ1-2, with 8 bases fitting TRBD1. CDR3 length: 15 residues. The V segment lost 4 bases and the J segment 2 bases; nucleotides outside the gene matches: 6. Germline loops: CDR1 SGHTA, CDR2 FQGNSA. The DNA for the CDR3 is TGTGCCAGCAGCTCCCATCGGACAGGGAACTATGGCTACACCTTC. It translates to CASSSHRTGNYGYTF.

This rearrangement joins TRBV4-3 to TRBJ1-1; D is uncertain. The CDR3 is 14 amino acids. Trimming pared 0 bases from V and 4 bases from J, leaving 9 bases between. Germline V gives CDR1 LGHNA, CDR2 YSLEER. The CDR3 sequence is CASSQERARTEAFF. The CDR3 nucleotides read TGCGCCAGCAGCCAAGAGCGGGCCCGCACTGAAGCTTTCTTT.

This chain's CDR3 is CASSFPRGRNYGYTF. Here the CDR3 DNA reads TGTGCCAGCAGCTTCCCCAGGGGCCGTAACTATGGCTACACCTTC. The chain links TRBV7-9 to TRBJ1-2, with D possibly matching TRBD1 (6 bases). The V gene lost 3 bases and the J gene lost 1 base, with 12 bases spanning the gap. The germline CDR1 and CDR2 sequences are SEHNR and FQNEAQ (reference sequence). This CDR3 is built from 15 residues.

The V call is TRBV9, the J call TRBJ2-5; maybe TRBD2 (6 bases). CDR1 SGDLS and CDR2 YYNGEE come from the germline V gene. This CDR3 comprises 14 residues. V lost 0 bases and J 4 bases, leaving 10 bases between the germline ends. The CDR3 coding sequence is TGTGCCAGCAGCGTAGACCCCGGGGGAGAGACCCAGTACTTC. Protein sequence: CASSVDPGGETQYF.

V gene TRBV5-1 combines with J gene TRBJ1-6; tentatively, D is TRBD1 (6 bases). The CDR3 totals 16 residues. Germline-derived CDR1 and CDR2 are SGHRS and YFSETQ. V was clipped by 4 bases and J by 8 bases, with 19 bases between them. The CDR3 sequence: CASSGDVDRSDSPLHF. CDR3 DNA: TGCGCCAGCAGCGGGGATGTGGACAGAAGCGATTCACCCCTCCACTTT. Full variable domain (outside the CDR3, taken from reference TRBV5-1 and TRBJ1-6): KAGVTQTPRYLIKTRGQQVTLSCSPISGHRSVSWYQQTPGQGLQFLFEYFSETQRNKGNFPGRFSGRQFSNSRSEMNVSTLELGDSALYLCASSGDVDRSDSPLHFGNGTRLTVT.

V and J are TRBV5-8 and TRBJ2-5, with TRBD2 identical over 8 bases. Germline V gene data show CDR1 as SGHTS and CDR2 as YDEGEE. V lost 0 bases to trimming and J lost 4 bases; unmatched junction nucleotides: 8. CDR3 size: 16 residues. The CDR3 DNA follows: TGTGCCAGCAGCTTGGGGGGACTAGTGGGTCGAGAGACCCAGTACTTC. Encoded protein: CASSLGGLVGRETQYF.

The V and J genes are TRBV7-6 and TRBJ2-5, with 10 positions matching TRBD2. The trim removed 2 bases at V and 2 bases at J, leaving 5 bases unmatched. Germline CDR1 SGHVS, CDR2 FNYEAQ. CDR3 length: 16 amino acids. DNA for the CDR3: TGTGCCAGCAGCTTATTTAATAGCGGGGGGCAAGAGACCCAGTACTTC. Its protein product is CASSLFNSGGQETQYF.

The gene calls are TRBV27 and TRBJ1-6; D is unresolved. This CDR3 has 16 residues. Trimming removed 0 bases from V and 5 bases from J, with 11 bases in between. Germline V gene lookup returns CDR1 MNHEY and CDR2 SMNVEV (reference sequence). The CDR3 spells CASSLSGESDNSPLHF. CDR3 nucleotides: TGTGCCAGCAGTTTATCCGGGGAATCGGATAATTCACCCCTCCACTTT.

In nucleotides, the CDR3 is TGTGCCAGTAGTATCGGCAGGGCCCCTAACTATGGCTACACCTTC. It yields the protein CASSIGRAPNYGYTF. V usage is TRBV19 and J usage is TRBJ1-2, with TRBD1 as a possible D gene (5 bases). CDR1 is LNHDA, CDR2 SQIVND, per germline (reference sequence). There are 15 residues in the CDR3. The V and J ends lost 3 bases and 0 bases respectively, with 11 bases between them.

The chain couples TRBV6-6 to TRBJ2-2, with D tentatively TRBD2 (6 bases). The length of the CDR3 is 17 residues. V was trimmed by 5 bases and J by 6 bases, leaving 22 bases between them. Germline loops: CDR1 MNHNY, CDR2 SVGAGI (reference sequence). The CDR3 region is CASSPWGGGKPAGELFF. In DNA, the CDR3 is TGTGCCAGCAGTCCCTGGGGAGGTGGTAAGCCGGCCGGGGAGCTGTTTTTT.

The chain carries TRBV4-3 and TRBJ2-2; possibly TRBD2 for D (6 bases). Germline CDR1 LGHNA, CDR2 YSLEER. V was cut by 0 bases and J by 5 bases, with 16 bases left in between. CDR3 length equals 17 residues. The CDR3 sequence is CASSQDADYVPTGELFF. The CDR3 nucleotides are TGCGCCAGCAGCCAAGATGCGGACTACGTTCCGACCGGGGAGCTGTTTTTT.

V is TRBV15 and J is TRBJ1-3; D not certain. Trimming pared 0 bases from V and 9 bases from J, leaving 21 bases between. Germline V lookup: CDR1 LNHNV, CDR2 YYDKDF (reference sequence). There are 17 residues in the CDR3. The DNA of the CDR3 is TGTGCCACCAGCAGAGACCTGTCACTGCCTCTCGGAGGCACCATATATTTT. Amino acids: CATSRDLSLPLGGTIYF.

A few counts support this clone. The chain links TRBV28 to TRBJ2-1; 7 positions match TRBD1. The ends lost 8 bases at V and 4 bases at J; junction bases unmatched: 8. In germline, CDR1 is MDHEN, CDR2 SYDVKM. The CDR3 spans 14 residues. The CDR3 DNA reads as TGTGCCAGCCACCTTCGGGACAGTTACAATGAGCAGTTCTTC. It yields the protein CASHLRDSYNEQFF.

V gene TRBV7-9 combines with J gene TRBJ1-6, with TRBD1 matching 8 bases. CDR3 size: 15 residues. CDR1 and CDR2 (germline): SEHNR, FQNEAQ (reference sequence). The trim removed 5 bases at V and 9 bases at J, leaving 9 bases unmatched. CDR3 sequence reads: CASSLQTGETSPLHF. Here the CDR3 DNA reads TGTGCCAGCAGCCTACAGACAGGGGAAACTTCACCCCTCCACTTT. Looking up the rest from reference TRBV7-9 and TRBJ1-6 gives the full variable domain: DTGVSQNPRHKITKRGQNVTFRCDPISEHNRLYWYRQTLGQGPEFLTYFQNEAQLEKSRLLSDRFSAERPKGSFSTLEIQRTEQGDSAMYLCASSLQTGETSPLHFGNGTRLTVT.

The chain joins TRBV3-1 (or the pseudogene TRBV3-2) to TRBJ1-1; 9 bases fit TRBD1. The ends lost 3 bases at V and 8 bases at J; junction bases unmatched: 1. The germline V gene encodes CDR1 LGHDT and CDR2 YNNKEL (reference sequence). The CDR3 length is 12 residues. In DNA, the CDR3 is TGTGCCAGCAGCCAGGGACAGGGAGAAGCTTTCTTT. Translation: CASSQGQGEAFF.

The rearrangement links TRBV19 to TRBJ1-4; no clear D gene. Germline CDR1 LNHDA, CDR2 SQIVND (reference sequence). This CDR3 comprises 16 residues. The V end lost 2 bases, the J end lost 4 bases, and 14 bases lay between the germline ends. The chain's CDR3 is CASSIRDYGRNEKLFF. The CDR3 DNA sequence: TGTGCCAGTAGTATACGTGACTACGGCCGTAATGAAAAACTGTTTTTT. The full variable domain, completed using reference TRBV19 and TRBJ1-4, is DGGITQSPKYLFRKEGQNVTLSCEQNLNHDAMYWYRQDPGQGLRLIYYSQIVNDFQKGDIAEGYSVSREKKESFPLTVTSAQKNPTAFYLCASSIRDYGRNEKLFFGSGTQLSVL.

This sequence joins TRBV12-5 and TRBJ1-1, with no clear D. The CDR3 contains 16 residues. Germline assignment: CDR1 LGHNT and CDR2 FRNRAP. Trimming took 6 bases from V and 1 from J, leaving 18 bases between them. CDR3 sequence: CASGIFTGRGNTEAFF. The CDR3 DNA reads as TGTGCTAGTGGCATCTTCACGGGCCGGGGGAACACTGAAGCTTTCTTT.

The V gene is TRBV15, the J gene TRBJ1-5; D is possibly TRBD1 (6 bases). The CDR3 is 15 amino acids. Germline values: CDR1 LNHNV, CDR2 YYDKDF (reference sequence). V lost 5 bases and J 6 bases, leaving 17 bases between the germline ends. The CDR3 nucleotides read TGTGCCACCAGCGCAGAGGGGGTGGCGGCTCAGCCCCAGCATTTT. It codes for CATSAEGVAAQPQHF.

The chain links TRBV29-1 to TRBJ1-3; TRBD1 is a possible D gene (5 bases). This CDR3 has 12 amino acids. CDR1 and CDR2 from the germline V gene are SQVTM and ANQGSEA. V dropped 4 bases and J dropped 4 bases, with 8 bases sitting between them. CDR3 amino acids: CSVGQGGNTIYF. The CDR3, as DNA: TGCAGCGTTGGGCAGGGCGGAAACACCATATATTTT.

The chain carries TRBV11-2 and TRBJ1-5, with a weak D call TRBD1 (5 bases). This CDR3 has 13 amino acids. Germline V gene data show CDR1 as SGHAT and CDR2 as FQNNGV. The V end lost 1 base, the J end lost 6 bases, and 7 bases lay between the germline ends. CDR3 sequence reads: CASSLAGVQPQHF. The CDR3 DNA follows: TGTGCCAGCAGCTTAGCGGGGGTTCAGCCCCAGCATTTT. Full variable domain (missing parts from reference TRBV11-2 and TRBJ1-5): EAGVAQSPRYKIIEKRQSVAFWCNPISGHATLYWYQQILGQGPKLLIQFQNNGVVDDSQLPKDRFSAERLKGVDSTLKIQPAKLEDSAVYLCASSLAGVQPQHFGDGTRLSIL.

This sequence joins TRBV18 and TRBJ1-6; D not resolved. V was pared by 3 bases and J by 7 bases, with 16 bases between. Germline CDR1 and CDR2: KGHSH and LQKENI. The CDR3 consists of 16 residues. CDR3 residues: CASSPQTEGGNSPLHF. Written as DNA, the CDR3 is TGTGCCAGCTCACCGCAGACGGAGGGCGGGAATTCACCCCTCCACTTT.

The chain joins TRBV28 to TRBJ1-1; D is undetermined. CDR1 and CDR2 (germline): MDHEN, SYDVKM. Trimming took 4 bases from V and 9 from J, leaving 12 bases between them. The CDR3 length is 12 residues. CDR3: CASSSRQRQAFF. The DNA for the CDR3 is TGTGCCAGCAGTTCCCGACAACGACAAGCTTTCTTT.

V usage is TRBV30 and J usage is TRBJ2-2; D call uncertain. Germline lookup yields CDR1 GTSNPN and CDR2 SVGIG (reference sequence). V gave up 0 bases and J gave up 5 bases, with 7 bases separating them. The CDR3 is 13 amino acids. CDR3 DNA: TGTGCCTGGAGTGTATTAATGACCGGGGAGCTGTTTTTT. Translation: CAWSVLMTGELFF. Complete variable domain (other parts from reference TRBV30 and TRBJ2-2): SQTIHQWPATLVQPVGSPLSLECTVEGTSNPNLYWYRQAAGRGLQLLFYSVGIGQISSEVPQNLSASRPQDRQFILSSKKLLLSDSGFYLCAWSVLMTGELFFGEGSRLTVL.

This chain uses TRBV9 with TRBJ2-5, with 9 bases that match TRBD2. The CDR3 is 15 amino acids. The germline V gene encodes CDR1 SGDLS and CDR2 YYNGEE. The V segment lost 6 bases and the J segment 3 bases; nucleotides outside the gene matches: 9. As DNA, the CDR3 is TGTGCCAGCATACGAATCGGACTAGCGAAAGAGACCCAGTACTTC. The encoded protein is CASIRIGLAKETQYF.

V gene TRBV5-6 combines with J gene TRBJ1-2, with 8 bases lining up with TRBD1. V was clipped by 4 bases and J by 5 bases; unmatched bases: 7. Germline V gene lookup returns CDR1 SGHDT and CDR2 YYEEEE. This CDR3 is built from 14 residues. The CDR3, as DNA: TGTGCCAGCAGCACTATAGGACAGGGTTATGGCTACACCTTC. It encodes CASSTIGQGYGYTF.

The CDR3 loop is CASSVFGGIYGYTF. The CDR3 DNA reads TGTGCCAGTAGTGTTTTCGGGGGGATCTATGGCTACACCTTC. The genes are TRBV19 and TRBJ1-2, with D possibly TRBD1 on 5 matching bases. The ends were cut back, 5 bases at V and 4 bases at J, with 14 bases in the middle. This CDR3 is 14 amino acids long. Germline V gene data show CDR1 as LNHDA and CDR2 as SQIVND (reference sequence).

The chain links TRBV6-5 to TRBJ1-4, with TRBD1 matching 9 bases. The germline gives CDR1 MNHEY, CDR2 SVGAGI. The length of the CDR3 is 15 residues. Unmatched junction bases numbered 7, after V lost 4 bases and J lost 7 bases. The DNA of the CDR3 is TGTGCCAGCAGTTCTCATAGACAGGGGGGTGAAAAACTGTTTTTT. Translated: CASSSHRQGGEKLFF.